Described below is a single T cell receptor (beta chain) sequence and its context. V lost 4 bases, J lost 4 bases, and 12 bases lay in between. Looked up from germline, CDR1 is SGHRS and CDR2 is YFSETQ. The CDR3 runs 14 residues. The data belong to a study of T cells after yellow fever vaccination. About the study: Those fractions that held only low numbers of cells were prepared using the SMART-Seq v4 Ultra Low Input RNA kit.

TCRdb recomputed calls from the 5' RACE reads with MiXCR, one row per CDR3 protein. The table shows hundreds of thousands of distinct CDR3 sequences, with 12% occurring only once. The source of this sequence is a young man who received the YFV17D yellow fever vaccine. Sequencing was performed on PBMCs, taken on the day of the yellow fever booster vaccination. This chain links TRBV5-1 with TRBJ2-1; D gene uncertain. In DNA form, the CDR3 reads TGCGCCAGCAGCCCGACCTGGTCGTACAATGAGCAGTTCTTC. It translates to CASSPTWSYNEQFF. The full variable domain, its missing parts supplied by reference TRBV5-1 and TRBJ2-1, is KAGVTQTPRYLIKTRGQQVTLSCSPISGHRSVSWYQQTPGQGLQFLFEYFSETQRNKGNFPGRFSGRQFSNSRSEMNVSTLELGDSALYLCASSPTWSYNEQFFGPGTRLTVL.